This T cell receptor (beta chain) was captured in a study of T cells in Graves' hyperthyroidism and ophthalmopathy. This clonotype was recorded at least ten times. V was cut by 4 bases and J by 8 bases, with 10 bases left in between. This CDR3 spans 12 amino acids. The diagnoses drew upon clinical symptoms, serum thyroxine and TRAb, thyroid ultrasound and orbital computed tomography. PBMCs stemmed from less than 13 ml fresh peripheral blood. Amplification of TCR beta CDR3 regions was performed using RNA transcripts as template. The HTBI set primed first-round TCR CDR3 RT-PCR. TCRdb re-called the multiplex PCR reads with MiXCR, one entry per CDR3 protein. The profile shows about 480,000 distinct CDR3 sequences, about an eighth of them singletons.

The chain joins TRBV12-3 or TRBV12-4 to TRBJ2-3, with D possibly being TRBD2 (5 bases). The TCR sequence derives from a woman aged 18-29 years with Graves' hyperthyroidism. The sequenced sample was blood. The CDR3 sequence: CASSSDAGTQYF. As DNA, the CDR3 is TGTGCCAGCAGTTCGGACGCGGGTACGCAGTATTTT.